Each of the 17 T cell receptor beta chains below was sequenced from the same sample in a study of T-cell memory formation after mild COVID-19. TCRdb reprocessed the 5' RACE reads with MiXCR, giving one entry per CDR3 protein. The table records 190,000 or so distinct CDR3 sequences, about a fifth of them present only once. Material for sequencing was PBMCs or a T cell subset sorted from them (not recorded which). The receptors were gathered from an adult woman who had mild COVID-19 (a few samples of this study predate the infection). Cell type and time point are not known.

This clonotype has more than one count but fewer than ten. The chain couples TRBV30 to TRBJ2-7, with 10 positions matching TRBD2. Germline V CDR1 and CDR2: GTSNPN, SVGIG (reference sequence). The J segment lost 4 bases and the V segment lost 0 bases, leaving 9 bases of the junction unmatched. The CDR3 contains 16 residues. The CDR3 reads CAWSVLSGRARYEQYF. In DNA, the CDR3 is TGTGCCTGGAGTGTACTGAGCGGGAGGGCCCGATACGAGCAGTACTTC. Combining the CDR3 with reference TRBV30 and TRBJ2-7 gives the whole variable domain SQTIHQWPATLVQPVGSPLSLECTVEGTSNPNLYWYRQAAGRGLQLLFYSVGIGQISSEVPQNLSASRPQDRQFILSSKKLLLSDSGFYLCAWSVLSGRARYEQYFGPGTRLTVT.

This clonotype was found a few times. The chain combines TRBV7-6 with TRBJ1-6, with 7 nucleotides matching TRBD1. V dropped 1 base and J dropped 9; count of bases not matched to a gene: 3. Germline lookup yields CDR1 SGHVS and CDR2 FNYEAQ. CDR3 length: 14 amino acids. In nucleotides, the CDR3 is TGTGCCAGCAGCTTAGATCCAGGGGGTTCACCCCTCCACTTT. This encodes CASSLDPGGSPLHF. Looking up the rest from reference TRBV7-6 and TRBJ1-6 gives the full variable domain: GAGVSQSPRYKVTKRGQDVALRCDPISGHVSLYWYRQALGQGPEFLTYFNYEAQQDKSGLPNDRFSAERPEGSISTLTIQRTEQRDSAMYRCASSLDPGGSPLHFGNGTRLTVT.

This clonotype was picked up a small number of times. CDR3 amino acids: CAIRDPGEGPTSYNEQFF. CDR3 sequence (DNA): TGTGCCATCAGGGACCCTGGAGAGGGGCCGACCTCCTACAATGAGCAGTTCTTC. The chain recombines TRBV10-3 with TRBJ2-1, with D perhaps TRBD1 or TRBD2 (5 bases each). The germline V gene encodes CDR1 ENHRY and CDR2 SYGVKD. The CDR3 spans 18 residues. Trimming stripped 6 bases from V and 0 bases from J, with 21 bases between.

The chain uses TRBV15 and TRBJ2-1; TRBD2 matches at 7 bases. The CDR3 runs to 15 residues. With V trimmed by 3 bases and J by 0 bases, 2 bases remained unmatched. Germline-derived CDR1 and CDR2 are LNHNV and YYDKDF (reference sequence). Here the CDR3 reads CATSSRGGSYNEQFF. The DNA of the CDR3 is TGTGCCACCAGCAGCCGCGGGGGCTCCTACAATGAGCAGTTCTTC.

The chain uses TRBV7-9 and TRBJ2-7; TRBD2 aligns across 7 bases. This CDR3 has 15 amino acids. Trimming removed 5 bases from V and 5 bases from J; junction bases left unmatched: 12. From germline, CDR1 is SEHNR and CDR2 FQNEAQ (reference sequence). The CDR3 is CASSDTGREPDEQYF. The CDR3 DNA reads as TGTGCCAGCAGCGATACGGGGCGGGAGCCCGACGAGCAGTACTTC.

The CDR3 loop is CASSEDRVPTTGANVLTF. CDR3 sequence (DNA): TGTGCCAGCAGCGAGGACAGGGTCCCCACGACTGGGGCCAACGTCCTGACTTTC. The chain recombines TRBV5-5 with TRBJ2-6; 8 bases agree with TRBD1. CDR3 length: 18 residues. V gave up 4 bases and J gave up 2 bases; unmatched junction bases: 11. From germline, CDR1 is SGHKS and CDR2 YYEKEE (reference sequence).

CDR3 residues: CATSRDLPTSGRNHNEQFF. The CDR3, as DNA: TGTGCCACCAGCAGAGATCTCCCCACTAGCGGGAGAAACCACAATGAGCAGTTCTTC. This chain links TRBV15 with TRBJ2-1; 11 bases are a match to TRBD2. The CDR3 sequence is 19 residues long. After removal of 0 bases from V and 5 bases from J, the junction contained 12 bases not matched to a gene. Germline assignment: CDR1 LNHNV and CDR2 YYDKDF (reference sequence).

The CDR3: CASSARETQYF. The CDR3 DNA is TGTGCCAGCAGTGCCCGGGAGACCCAGTACTTC. The chain has TRBV6-2 or TRBV6-3 and TRBJ2-5; unclear D gene. The CDR3 length is 11 residues. The V end lost 5 bases, the J end lost 5 bases, and 6 bases lay between the germline ends. Germline CDR1 is MNHEY and CDR2 is SVGEGT.

The CDR3 protein is CASSLSGDRGPYEQYF. The CDR3 DNA reads as TGTGCCAGCAGTTTATCTGGGGACAGGGGACCCTACGAGCAGTACTTC. This chain links TRBV27 with TRBJ2-7, with 10 bases fitting TRBD1. This CDR3 spans 16 amino acids. Germline values: CDR1 MNHEY, CDR2 SMNVEV (reference sequence). V lost 0 bases to trimming and J lost 2 bases; unmatched junction nucleotides: 4.

The chain couples TRBV7-6 to TRBJ2-7; 9 nucleotides line up with TRBD2. Germline CDR1 and CDR2: SGHVS and FNYEAQ. The V gene end was trimmed by 5 bases and the J gene end by 3 bases; junction bases not matched to a gene: 17. This CDR3 has 18 residues. The CDR3 DNA sequence: TGTGCCAGCAGCCCGAAAATGGGGCTAGCGGGGCCCCTCTACGAGCAGTACTTC. Translation: CASSPKMGLAGPLYEQYF.

The chain carries TRBV9 and TRBJ2-3, with D tentatively TRBD1 (5 bases). V lost 0 bases and J lost 4, with 9 bases in between. CDR3 length: 14 residues. CDR1 is SGDLS, CDR2 YYNGEE, per germline. CDR3 in DNA: TGTGCCAGCAGCGTAGCTAGGGGTTCAGATACGCAGTATTTT. It is translated as CASSVARGSDTQYF.

This clonotype was detected only a few times. The chain is built from TRBV20-1 and TRBJ2-3; D not resolved. The CDR3 is made up of 15 amino acids. V dropped 2 bases and J dropped 2 bases, with 14 bases sitting between them. Germline V CDR1 and CDR2: DFQATT, SNEGSKA (reference sequence). CDR3 nucleotide sequence: TGCAGTGCTAGAAGCGTTGAGTCACACACAGATACGCAGTATTTT. Its translation: CSARSVESHTDTQYF.

This clonotype has just one count. Here the CDR3 reads CASSPLYGQEPIRGYNEQFF. Here the CDR3 DNA reads TGTGCCAGCTCACCACTTTACGGACAGGAACCCATCAGGGGCTACAATGAGCAGTTCTTC. The chain is built from TRBV18 and TRBJ2-1, with TRBD1 matching 7 bases. Germline V gives CDR1 KGHSH, CDR2 LQKENI. Losses at the gene ends were 1 base for V and 3 bases for J; bases not matched to a gene: 18. The CDR3 extends over 20 amino acids.

The chain recombines TRBV4-1 with TRBJ2-1; D may match TRBD1 or TRBD2 (5 bases each). The V gene lost 0 bases and the J gene lost 8 bases, with 17 bases spanning the gap. In germline, CDR1 is MGHRA, CDR2 YSYEKL. CDR3 length: 16 residues. The CDR3 here is CASSQERVFRVDEQFF. CDR3 DNA sequence: TGCGCCAGCAGCCAAGAGCGGGTATTCAGGGTGGATGAGCAGTTCTTC.

The chain employs TRBV7-9 and TRBJ2-1; 8 bases are shared with TRBD2. There are 17 residues in the CDR3. J gave up 4 bases and V 5 bases, and 13 bases lay outside the gene matches. In germline, CDR1 is SEHNR, CDR2 FQNEAQ (reference sequence). As DNA, the CDR3 is TGTGCCAGCAGCCTCCCTAGACAAGCGGGGGTATACAATGAGCAGTTCTTC. Protein sequence: CASSLPRQAGVYNEQFF.

This clonotype was seen a few times. The CDR3 protein is CASSQDGGYYNEQFF. The CDR3 nucleotides read TGCGCCAGCAGCCAAGATGGGGGCTATTACAATGAGCAGTTCTTC. This chain uses TRBV4-1 with TRBJ2-1; weak D call: TRBD1 (6 bases). Germline values: CDR1 MGHRA, CDR2 YSYEKL. V gave up 0 bases and J gave up 4 bases, with 10 bases separating them. The CDR3 sequence is 15 residues long.

This clonotype was seen at least ten times. The chain employs TRBV7-9 and TRBJ2-1; 10 bases are a match to TRBD2. After removal of 3 bases from V and 3 bases from J, the junction contained 2 bases not matched to a gene. The CDR3 spans 15 residues. Germline CDR1 reads SEHNR; CDR2 reads FQNEAQ (reference sequence). CDR3 sequence reads: CASSFGTSDYNEQFF. As DNA, the CDR3 is TGTGCCAGCAGCTTCGGGACTAGCGACTACAATGAGCAGTTCTTC.